These 30 T cell receptor beta chains were all obtained from the same sample, sequenced in a study of T cell repertoires in cytomegalovirus infection. Via MiXCR, TCRdb re-called the reads, giving one row per CDR3 protein. The sample consists of about half a million distinct CDR3 sequences, 42% of them appearing once. Their antigens are not known. This specimen was cultured PBMCs, taken from culture after CMV antigen stimulation. The receptors stem from a human donor in good health (CMV status not recorded). Some clones in this sample may be carry-over from other donors' samples.

The chain links TRBV6-2 or TRBV6-3 to TRBJ2-5; 8 bases fit TRBD1. This CDR3 has 16 residues. Germline trimming cut 0 bases from V and 4 bases from J; bases unmatched to any gene: 7. Germline lookup yields CDR1 MNHEY and CDR2 SVGEGT. This CDR3 is CASSYSLGQVRETQYF. The CDR3 DNA follows: TGTGCCAGCAGTTACTCCTTGGGACAGGTTCGAGAGACCCAGTACTTC.

The chain has TRBV2 and TRBJ2-7; perhaps TRBD1 as D (6 bases). Looked up from germline, CDR1 is SNHLY and CDR2 is FYNNEI. This CDR3 is 13 amino acids long. Trimming left V 5 bases short and J 3 bases short, with 11 bases between. The CDR3 DNA sequence: TGTGCCAGCAGTCGGGACATCTACTACGAGCAGTACTTC. Its translation: CASSRDIYYEQYF.

This chain connects TRBV20-1 to TRBJ2-1, with 8 nucleotides matching TRBD2. The junction had 7 bases not matched to a gene; V was cut back by 0 bases and J by 6 bases. Germline V CDR1 and CDR2: DFQATT, SNEGSKA (reference sequence). CDR3 length equals 15 residues. The CDR3 bases are TGCAGTGCTAGAGATCCGCGGGAGGTTGGCAATGAGCAGTTCTTC. The encoded protein is CSARDPREVGNEQFF.

This chain uses TRBV7-9 with TRBJ2-7, with D hard to call. This CDR3 is built from 14 residues. Germline V gives CDR1 SEHNR, CDR2 FQNEAQ (reference sequence). V lost 5 bases to trimming and J lost 5 bases, with 16 bases between them. The CDR3 spells CASSTLEERDEQYF. The CDR3 coding sequence is TGTGCCAGCAGCACTCTAGAGGAAAGGGACGAGCAGTACTTC.

V usage is TRBV7-2 and J usage is TRBJ2-5, with unresolved D. In germline, CDR1 is SGHTA, CDR2 FQGNSA. The CDR3 contains 13 residues. Trimming removed 0 bases from V and 5 bases from J, with 7 bases in between. CDR3 nucleotide sequence: TGTGCCAGCAGCTTAGCGTTTTTGGAGACCCAGTACTTC. Translation: CASSLAFLETQYF.

The chain couples TRBV4-1 to TRBJ1-5; a weak D match, TRBD1 (5 bases). CDR1 is MGHRA and CDR2 is YSYEKL in the germline V gene. Between the trimmed V and J ends, which lost 0 bases and 3 bases, there was a span of 9 bases. The length of the CDR3 is 15 residues. This CDR3 is CASSQDGGYNQPQHF. CDR3 coding DNA: TGCGCCAGCAGCCAAGATGGGGGGTACAATCAGCCCCAGCATTTT.

This clonotype was observed a few times. The chain is built from TRBV15 and TRBJ2-2; D is unclear. The CDR3 runs 18 residues. Germline V gene sequence: CDR1 LNHNV, CDR2 YYDKDF (reference sequence). Trimming took 0 bases from V and 4 from J, leaving 18 bases between them. The CDR3 spells CATSRDPDLGLTTGELFF. The CDR3 region has the DNA TGTGCCACCAGCAGAGATCCCGACCTTGGTTTAACCACCGGGGAGCTGTTTTTT. Using reference TRBV15 and TRBJ2-2 for the parts outside the CDR3, the full variable domain is DAMVIQNPRYQVTQFGKPVTLSCSQTLNHNVMYWYQQKSSQAPKLLFHYYDKDFNNEADTPDNFQSRRPNTSFCFLDIRSPGLGDTAMYLCATSRDPDLGLTTGELFFGEGSRLTVL.

The chain recombines TRBV6-8 with TRBJ2-5; 7 positions match TRBD1. This CDR3 comprises 17 residues. Germline loops: CDR1 MNHGY, CDR2 SAAAGT. V was pared by 2 bases and J by 0 bases, with 9 bases of the junction left unmatched. CDR3 bases: TGTGCCAGCAGTTACGACGGAGAGGGGGCGTACCAAGAGACCCAGTACTTC. This translates into CASSYDGEGAYQETQYF.

The chain has TRBV19 and TRBJ1-5; 7 positions match TRBD1. J lost 0 bases, V lost 6 bases, and 8 bases had no gene match. The CDR3 totals 16 residues. Germline CDR1 is LNHDA and CDR2 is SQIVND (reference sequence). The CDR3 nucleotides are TGTGCCAGTAGCATCCGGACAGGAGATAGCAATCAGCCCCAGCATTTT. It specifies CASSIRTGDSNQPQHF.

The J gene is TRBJ2-7, the V gene TRBV5-1; D might be TRBD2 (5 bases). CDR3 length: 14 residues. V gave up 0 bases and J gave up 2 bases, with 9 bases separating them. Germline CDR1 is SGHRS and CDR2 is YFSETQ. CDR3 coding DNA: TGCGCCAGCAGCTTGGCCCTGGGAGCCTACGAGCAGTACTTC. As protein: CASSLALGAYEQYF.

CDR3 loop: CASSYSQGSGNTIYF. CDR3 sequence (DNA): TGTGCCAGCAGCTATTCACAGGGTTCTGGAAACACCATATATTTT. V is TRBV7-8 and J is TRBJ1-3; weak D call: TRBD1 (6 bases). Germline-derived CDR1 and CDR2 are SGHVS and FQNEAQ. V was cut by 4 bases and J by 1 base, with 11 bases left in between. The CDR3 consists of 15 residues.

This clonotype has a handful of counts. The gene calls are TRBV4-3 and TRBJ1-4, with unresolved D. Per germline, CDR1 LGHNA and CDR2 YSLEER. This CDR3 region has 17 residues. Trimming removed 3 bases at V and 0 bases at J, with 14 bases between. The CDR3, as DNA: TGCGCCAGCAGCCAGTCCCTAGACCTTGCAACTAATGAAAAACTGTTTTTT. This sequence encodes CASSQSLDLATNEKLFF.

In its sample, this clonotype was seen once. A read error is possible here, since a much larger clone lies one base away. This chain uses TRBV7-2 with TRBJ1-2; TRBD1 matches at 7 bases. Germline values: CDR1 SGHTA, CDR2 FQGNSA. The CDR3 consists of 17 residues. V shed 2 bases and J 0 bases; nucleotides not matched to a gene: 9. The CDR3: CASSLSRGRVANYGYTF. CDR3 sequence (DNA): TGTGCCAGCAGCTTAAGTAGGGGGCGCGTTGCTAACTATGGCTACACCTTC.

Only one count was recorded for this clonotype. This rearrangement joins TRBV5-4 to TRBJ2-4; D gene ambiguous. Germline CDR1 is SGHNT and CDR2 is YYREEE (reference sequence). The germline V and J ends were trimmed by 4 bases and 0 bases, with 11 bases remaining between them. The length of the CDR3 is 15 residues. The CDR3 sequence is CASSAGSLAKNIQYF. As DNA, the CDR3 is TGTGCCAGCAGCGCCGGGTCCTTAGCCAAAAACATTCAGTACTTC.

V usage is TRBV20-1 and J usage is TRBJ1-4; TRBD1 might be the D (6 bases). V gave up 6 bases and J gave up 0 bases, with 14 bases separating them. This CDR3 region has 15 residues. Per germline, CDR1 DFQATT and CDR2 SNEGSKA (reference sequence). For the CDR3, the DNA is TGCAGTGCGAAAACAGGGCCCGCAACTAATGAAAAACTGTTTTTT. Its protein is CSAKTGPATNEKLFF.

The genes are TRBV7-2 and TRBJ2-3; 12 nucleotides line up with TRBD2. Germline-derived CDR1 and CDR2 are SGHTA and FQGNSA. V lost 4 bases and J lost 1; bases outside the gene matches: 3. The CDR3 has 16 amino acids. The CDR3 DNA follows: TGTGCCAGCAGCTCTCGACTAGCGGGAGGCACAGATACGCAGTATTTT. Translated, it gives CASSSRLAGGTDTQYF.

V gene TRBV4-1 combines with J gene TRBJ2-3; 8 nucleotides align to TRBD2. CDR1 and CDR2 from the germline V gene are MGHRA and YSYEKL. After removal of 4 bases from V and 2 bases from J, the junction contained 5 bases not matched to a gene. The length of the CDR3 is 15 residues. As DNA, the CDR3 is TGCGCCAGCAGCCTTACTAGCGGAGACACAGATACGCAGTATTTT. Residues: CASSLTSGDTDTQYF.

This clonotype was observed many times. Here the CDR3 reads CASSLSPPFQANTEAFF. In nucleotides, the CDR3 is TGTGCCAGCAGCTTATCCCCCCCCTTCCAGGCGAACACTGAAGCTTTCTTT. The rearrangement links TRBV7-2 to TRBJ1-1; D remains ambiguous. V gave up 2 bases and J gave up 1 base, with 17 bases separating them. The CDR3 consists of 17 residues. In germline, CDR1 is SGHTA, CDR2 FQGNSA.

V is TRBV19 and J is TRBJ1-6; possible D gene TRBD1, 6 bases. CDR1 is LNHDA and CDR2 is SQIVND in the germline V gene (reference sequence). This CDR3 is 15 amino acids long. Trimming removed 3 bases from V and 5 bases from J, with 11 bases in between. CDR3 amino acids: CASSIQGLHNSPLHF. Written as DNA, the CDR3 is TGTGCCAGTAGTATCCAGGGGCTCCATAATTCACCCCTCCACTTT.

This clonotype was counted many times. The rearrangement uses TRBV7-8 and TRBJ2-1; D possibly corresponds to TRBD1 (5 bases). This CDR3 has 13 residues. Per the germline V gene, CDR1 is SGHVS and CDR2 is FQNEAQ. Trimming left V 5 bases short and J 3 bases short, with 8 bases between. CDR3 in DNA: TGTGCCAGCAGCGCCCAGGGCTACAATGAGCAGTTCTTC. Residues: CASSAQGYNEQFF.

The J gene is TRBJ2-5, the V gene TRBV6-1; D call uncertain. The germline V gene encodes CDR1 MNHNS and CDR2 SASEGT. Trimming took off 6 bases at V and 3 bases at J, with 8 bases between the two ends. This CDR3 has 12 residues. The CDR3 protein is CASSGSKETQYF. CDR3 nucleotide sequence: TGTGCCAGCAGCGGGTCTAAAGAGACCCAGTACTTC.

The chain is built from TRBV12-3 or TRBV12-4 and TRBJ1-5; D is unclear. This CDR3 has 14 residues. V was shortened by 2 bases and J by 4 bases, with 9 bases between the two germline ends. The CDR3: CASSLSPPNQPQHF. The DNA for the CDR3 is TGTGCCAGCAGTTTAAGCCCCCCGAATCAGCCCCAGCATTTT.

The CDR3 loop is CASSQDRGTGEFF. In DNA, the CDR3 is TGCGCCAGCAGCCAAGACCGCGGGACAGGGGAGTTCTTC. The chain combines TRBV4-3 with TRBJ2-1, with 10 bases fitting TRBD1. V lost 0 bases and J lost 14; bases outside the gene matches: 4. This CDR3 comprises 13 residues. CDR1 is LGHNA, CDR2 YSLEER, per germline.

This clonotype was detected a few times. The V gene is TRBV7-6, the J gene TRBJ2-1; unclear D gene. The V gene's germline CDR1 is SGHVS and CDR2 FNYEAQ. The CDR3 has 13 amino acids. Trimming shortened V by 2 bases and J by 4 bases, and 6 bases separated the two germline ends. CDR3: CASSLNGYNEQFF. For the CDR3, the DNA is TGTGCCAGCAGCTTAAACGGTTACAATGAGCAGTTCTTC.

The chain couples TRBV7-8 to TRBJ1-4; possible D gene TRBD1, 5 bases. The CDR3 extends over 15 amino acids. Germline CDR1 reads SGHVS; CDR2 reads FQNEAQ. Trimming cost V 5 bases and J 3 bases, with 13 bases left between them. Here the CDR3 DNA reads TGTGCCAGCAGCAAGCAGGGCTTATCTAATGAAAAACTGTTTTTT. Amino acids: CASSKQGLSNEKLFF. Together with reference TRBV7-8 and TRBJ1-4, the CDR3 gives the full variable domain: GAGVSQSPRYKVAKRGQDVALRCDPISGHVSLFWYQQALGQGPEFLTYFQNEAQLDKSGLPSDRFFAERPEGSVSTLKIQRTQQEDSAVYLCASSKQGLSNEKLFFGSGTQLSVL.

The chain uses TRBV5-1 and TRBJ2-5, with 8 bases matching TRBD1. The CDR3 length is 16 residues. Germline CDR1 SGHRS, CDR2 YFSETQ. Trimming removed 4 bases from V and 1 base from J; junction bases left unmatched: 9. CDR3 DNA: TGCGCCAGCAGCGGGGTGACAGGGGCCCCCCAAGAGACCCAGTACTTC. Translating it yields CASSGVTGAPQETQYF.

V is TRBV5-1 and J is TRBJ2-7; 8 bases fit TRBD1. J was trimmed by 0 bases and V by 4 bases; bases with no gene match: 12. CDR1 is SGHRS and CDR2 is YFSETQ in the germline V gene. The CDR3 contains 17 residues. The CDR3 DNA follows: TGCGCCAGCAGCCTCAGGGGGCCGGACCTAAGCTCCTACGAGCAGTACTTC. Translating gives CASSLRGPDLSSYEQYF.

The gene calls are TRBV19 and TRBJ2-5; TRBD2 aligns across 10 bases. There are 15 residues in the CDR3. Germline CDR1 LNHDA, CDR2 SQIVND (reference sequence). The V segment lost 6 bases and the J segment 0 bases; nucleotides outside the gene matches: 4. This chain's CDR3 is CASRWLAGDQETQYF. The CDR3 DNA reads as TGTGCCAGTAGGTGGCTAGCGGGAGACCAAGAGACCCAGTACTTC.

This sequence joins TRBV5-1 and TRBJ1-2, with D tentatively TRBD1 (5 bases). The CDR3 totals 13 residues. With 6 bases removed from V and 1 base from J, the gap between germline ends came to 10 bases. Germline CDR1 is SGHRS and CDR2 is YFSETQ. The CDR3 DNA reads as TGCGCCAGCACTCTAGGGGATAACTATGGCTACACCTTC. Its translation is CASTLGDNYGYTF.

This chain connects TRBV2 to TRBJ2-1; D may be TRBD1 (5 bases). V dropped 6 bases and J dropped 0 bases, with 6 bases sitting between them. The germline CDR1 and CDR2 sequences are SNHLY and FYNNEI. The CDR3 spans 13 residues. The CDR3 DNA reads TGTGCCAGCAGGGACAACTCCTACAATGAGCAGTTCTTC. This translates into CASRDNSYNEQFF.